These T cell receptor beta chains were read from a single sample in a study of T cells in Graves' hyperthyroidism and ophthalmopathy. TCRdb passed the multiplex PCR reads through MiXCR, listing each CDR3 protein once. The sample shows some 320,000 distinct CDR3 sequences, about an eighth of them seen only once. Specimen: blood. The receptors were sampled from a woman aged 40 to 50 with Graves' ophthalmopathy. The CDR3 runs from the conserved cysteine through the conserved F or W. Each record gives: J gene, clone size, V gene, D gene, CDR3 DNA, CDR3 protein. A D gene is named only where the DNA matches it firmly. Size is omitted from some rows. Given values are once, few, many or a class for expanded clones.

j_gene: TRBJ1-1
abundance: many
v_gene: TRBV2
d_gene: -
CDR3nt: TGTGCCAGCAGTGAGGGGATAGCAGACACTGAAGCTTTCTTT
CDR3aa: CASSEGIADTEAFF

j_gene: TRBJ2-1
abundance: many
v_gene: TRBV27
d_gene: TRBD1
CDR3nt: TGTGCCAGCAGTTCCCCGACAGGGGATGAGCAGTTCTTC
CDR3aa: CASSSPTGDEQFF

j_gene: TRBJ2-5
abundance: few
v_gene: TRBV3-1
d_gene: TRBD2
CDR3nt: TGTGCCAGCAGCCAAGATTGGCTCGGAGGCACTAGGACTAGCGGGACCCAGTACTTC
CDR3aa: CASSQDWLGGTRTSGTQYF

j_gene: TRBJ2-2
abundance: few
v_gene: TRBV5-1
d_gene: -
CDR3nt: TGCGCCAGCAGCGTAACCGGGGAGCTGTTTTTT
CDR3aa: CASSVTGELFF

j_gene: TRBJ2-1
abundance: many
v_gene: TRBV20-1
d_gene: -
CDR3nt: TGCAGTGCCTACTACAATGAGCAGTTCTTC
CDR3aa: CSAYYNEQFF

j_gene: TRBJ2-1
abundance: -
v_gene: TRBV20-1
d_gene: TRBD2
CDR3nt: TGCAGTGCTAGAGATTCCAGCGGGGGGGTAAATGAGCAGTTCTTC
CDR3aa: CSARDSSGGVNEQFF

j_gene: TRBJ1-5
abundance: -
v_gene: TRBV6-2/TRBV6-3
d_gene: TRBD1
CDR3nt: TGTGCCAGCTACAGGGGTCCTAATCAGCCCCAGCATTTT
CDR3aa: CASYRGPNQPQHF

j_gene: TRBJ2-2
abundance: few
v_gene: TRBV5-5
d_gene: -
CDR3nt: TGTGCCAGCAGCTTGAGATCCGGAAACACCGGGGAGCTGTTTTTT
CDR3aa: CASSLRSGNTGELFF

j_gene: TRBJ2-1
abundance: many
v_gene: TRBV27
d_gene: TRBD2
CDR3nt: TGTGCCAGCAGTTACGGGACTAGCGGGAGGGGAAATGAGCAGTTCTTC
CDR3aa: CASSYGTSGRGNEQFF

j_gene: TRBJ2-7
abundance: few
v_gene: TRBV2
d_gene: TRBD2
CDR3nt: TGTGCCAGCAGTGAAGAACTAGCGGGGGGCTGGCAGTACTTC
CDR3aa: CASSEELAGGWQYF

j_gene: TRBJ2-3
abundance: many
v_gene: TRBV10-2
d_gene: -
CDR3nt: TGCGCCAGCAGTGAGGGGAAACTGACAGATACGCAGTATTTT
CDR3aa: CASSEGKLTDTQYF

j_gene: TRBJ1-4
abundance: -
v_gene: TRBV7-9
d_gene: -
CDR3nt: TGTGCCAGCAGCTTAGCGCGGGGGGCGGAAGAAAAACTGTTTTTT
CDR3aa: CASSLARGAEEKLFF

j_gene: TRBJ1-4
abundance: many
v_gene: TRBV12-3/TRBV12-4
d_gene: -
CDR3nt: TGTGCCAGCCGCCTCACGGGGGCGGGGGAAAAACTGTTTTTT
CDR3aa: CASRLTGAGEKLFF

j_gene: TRBJ1-1
abundance: many
v_gene: TRBV20-1
d_gene: -
CDR3nt: TGCAGTGCTAGAGCGTTTTTGGACACTGAAGCTTTCTTT
CDR3aa: CSARAFLDTEAFF

j_gene: TRBJ2-7
abundance: many
v_gene: TRBV27
d_gene: TRBD2
CDR3nt: TGTGCCAGCAGTCCCGGGGGGGGTCACGAGCAGTACTTC
CDR3aa: CASSPGGGHEQYF

j_gene: TRBJ2-3
abundance: -
v_gene: TRBV5-5
d_gene: TRBD2
CDR3nt: TGTGCCAGCAGCCTGAGTTCGGGACTAGGAGGAGATACGCAGTATTTT
CDR3aa: CASSLSSGLGGDTQYF

j_gene: TRBJ2-7
abundance: -
v_gene: TRBV29-1
d_gene: -
CDR3nt: TGCAGCGTTCTTGTGAGGGGTTTGTCTTATTCCTACGAGCAGTACTTC
CDR3aa: CSVLVRGLSYSYEQYF

j_gene: TRBJ2-5
abundance: many
v_gene: TRBV11-1
d_gene: TRBD1
CDR3nt: TGTGCCAGCAGCCGCTGGACAGGACAAGAGACCCAGTACTTC
CDR3aa: CASSRWTGQETQYF

j_gene: TRBJ2-3
abundance: -
v_gene: TRBV24-1
d_gene: -
CDR3nt: TGTGCCACCAGTGGCAAGCGGGGCACAGATACGCAGTATTTT
CDR3aa: CATSGKRGTDTQYF

j_gene: TRBJ2-1
abundance: many
v_gene: TRBV7-9
d_gene: -
CDR3nt: TGTGCCAGCAGCTTAGCGGGTAGTGTCGATGAGCAGTTCTTC
CDR3aa: CASSLAGSVDEQFF

j_gene: TRBJ1-6
abundance: few
v_gene: TRBV9
d_gene: TRBD1
CDR3nt: TGTGCCAGCAGCGTAGGGGCAGGGGGGATCGGTTCACCCCTCCACTTT
CDR3aa: CASSVGAGGIGSPLHF

j_gene: TRBJ1-1
abundance: many
v_gene: TRBV3-1
d_gene: -
CDR3nt: TGTGCCAGCAGCCAAGGACTTGGGGGCACTGAAGCTTTCTTT
CDR3aa: CASSQGLGGTEAFF

j_gene: TRBJ2-1
abundance: many
v_gene: TRBV11-1
d_gene: -
CDR3nt: TGTGCCAGCAGCTTCCGAGCGGCTAGCTCCTACAATGAGCAGTTCTTC
CDR3aa: CASSFRAASSYNEQFF

j_gene: TRBJ2-1
abundance: many
v_gene: TRBV7-6
d_gene: TRBD1
CDR3nt: TGTGCCAGCAGCTTAGCGGGGACAGCTGACAATGAGCAGTTCTTC
CDR3aa: CASSLAGTADNEQFF

j_gene: TRBJ2-7
abundance: -
v_gene: TRBV28
d_gene: TRBD2
CDR3nt: TGTGCCAGCAGTTTTACTAGCGGGAGCTCCTACGAGCAGTACTTC
CDR3aa: CASSFTSGSSYEQYF

j_gene: TRBJ2-1
abundance: -
v_gene: TRBV9
d_gene: -
CDR3nt: TGTGCCAGCAGCGTAGCCCTCCGGGGTGAGCAGTTCTTC
CDR3aa: CASSVALRGEQFF

j_gene: TRBJ1-5
abundance: many
v_gene: TRBV27
d_gene: TRBD1
CDR3nt: TGTGCCAGCAGTCCGAGGACAGGGGAGCCCCAGCATTTT
CDR3aa: CASSPRTGEPQHF

j_gene: TRBJ2-3
abundance: few
v_gene: TRBV5-1
d_gene: -
CDR3nt: TGCGCCAGCCACGACCTCGGACAGCTCACAGATACGCAGTATTTT
CDR3aa: CASHDLGQLTDTQYF

j_gene: TRBJ2-1
abundance: -
v_gene: TRBV5-1
d_gene: -
CDR3nt: TGCGCCAGCAGAGGGGAAGCGGTTGAGCAGTTCTTC
CDR3aa: CASRGEAVEQFF

j_gene: TRBJ1-2
abundance: few
v_gene: TRBV19
d_gene: -
CDR3nt: TGTGCCAGTAAATCAGACAGCTATGGCTACACCTTC
CDR3aa: CASKSDSYGYTF

j_gene: TRBJ1-6
abundance: -
v_gene: TRBV3-1
d_gene: -
CDR3nt: TGTGCCAGCAGCCTAACTTATAATTCACCCCTCCACTTT
CDR3aa: CASSLTYNSPLHF

j_gene: TRBJ2-1
abundance: many
v_gene: TRBV15
d_gene: TRBD2
CDR3nt: TGTGCCACCAGCAGAGATCTCGGGTCTAGCGGGAGGAGCGAGCAGTTCTTC
CDR3aa: CATSRDLGSSGRSEQFF

j_gene: TRBJ1-6
abundance: many
v_gene: TRBV2
d_gene: -
CDR3nt: TGTGCCAGCAGTGCCGAGGGGATTAATAATTCACCCCTCCACTTT
CDR3aa: CASSAEGINNSPLHF

j_gene: TRBJ1-2
abundance: -
v_gene: TRBV6-1
d_gene: -
CDR3nt: TGTGCCAGCAGGCCGACTCCTCGGGGGGGCGGCTACACCTTC
CDR3aa: CASRPTPRGGGYTF

j_gene: TRBJ1-1
abundance: many
v_gene: TRBV14
d_gene: TRBD1
CDR3nt: TGTGCCAGCAGCCGAGACAGGGTTGGAGCTTTCTTT
CDR3aa: CASSRDRVGAFF

j_gene: TRBJ2-2
abundance: -
v_gene: TRBV29-1
d_gene: -
CDR3nt: TGCAGCGTAGTAGCTGTCCCCGGGGAGCTGTTTTTT
CDR3aa: CSVVAVPGELFF

j_gene: TRBJ1-6
abundance: few
v_gene: TRBV5-5
d_gene: -
CDR3nt: TGTGCCAGCAGCACCCGACCGAGGATGAGCTCCTATAATTCACCCCTCCACTTT
CDR3aa: CASSTRPRMSSYNSPLHF

j_gene: TRBJ1-5
abundance: -
v_gene: TRBV7-9
d_gene: -
CDR3nt: TGTGCCAGCAGCTTGGGAGGGCTCCATCAGCCCCAGCATTTT
CDR3aa: CASSLGGLHQPQHF

j_gene: TRBJ2-4
abundance: few
v_gene: TRBV20-1
d_gene: -
CDR3nt: TGCAGTGCTAGAACAACGAACATTCAGTACTTC
CDR3aa: CSARTTNIQYF

j_gene: TRBJ2-1
abundance: few
v_gene: TRBV18
d_gene: -
CDR3nt: TGTGCCAGCTCCGTACTTGGAAGGTCCTCCTACAATGAGCAGTTCTTC
CDR3aa: CASSVLGRSSYNEQFF

j_gene: TRBJ2-7
abundance: many
v_gene: TRBV12-3/TRBV12-4
d_gene: TRBD1
CDR3nt: TGTGCCAGCAGCTCGATCCGGACAGGGACCTACGAGCAGTACTTC
CDR3aa: CASSSIRTGTYEQYF

j_gene: TRBJ1-2
abundance: many
v_gene: TRBV28
d_gene: -
CDR3nt: TGTGCCAGCAGTTTATTGCTGGCCAAGGCCCTCTATGGCTACACCTTC
CDR3aa: CASSLLLAKALYGYTF